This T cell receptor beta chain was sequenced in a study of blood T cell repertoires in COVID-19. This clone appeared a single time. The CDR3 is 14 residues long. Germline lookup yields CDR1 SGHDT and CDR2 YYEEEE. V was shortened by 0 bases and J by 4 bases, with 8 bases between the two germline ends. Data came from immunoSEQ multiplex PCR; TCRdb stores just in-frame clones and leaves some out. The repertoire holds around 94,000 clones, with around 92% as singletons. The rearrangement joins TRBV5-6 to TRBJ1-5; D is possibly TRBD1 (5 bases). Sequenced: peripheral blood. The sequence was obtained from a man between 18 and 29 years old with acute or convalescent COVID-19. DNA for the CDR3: TGTGCCAGCAGCTTGGATGCAGGGAATCAGCCCCAGCATTTT. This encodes CASSLDAGNQPQHF. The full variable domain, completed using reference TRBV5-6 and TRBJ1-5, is DAGVTQSPTHLIKTRGQQVTLRCSPKSGHDTVSWYQQALGQGPQFIFQYYEEEERQRGNFPDRFSGHQFPNYSSELNVNALLLGDSALYLCASSLDAGNQPQHFGDGTRLSIL.